A selection of T cell receptor beta chains follows, all from one sample in a study of T cell repertoires in cytomegalovirus infection. Their specific antigens are unknown. TCRdb re-analysed the reads in MiXCR, keeping a single row per CDR3 protein. The sample consists of hundreds of thousands of distinct CDR3 sequences, 30% to 35% of them appearing once. Sequencing was performed on cultured PBMCs, taken from culture after CMV antigen stimulation. The source is a human donor in good health (CMV status not recorded). Some clones in this sample may be carry-over from other donors' samples. CDR3s include the opening cysteine and the closing phenylalanine or tryptophan. Each record gives: D gene, clone size, V gene, J gene, CDR3 protein, CDR3 DNA. The D gene is left open where the match is weak. Expanded clones get a size class; other rows say once, few or many, or leave the size out.

>-|few|TRBV2|TRBJ1-5
CASSGVGQTNQPQHF
TGTGCCAGCAGTGGGGTCGGACAGACCAATCAGCCCCAGCATTTT
>-|few|TRBV5-1|TRBJ1-1
CASSTERGHTEAFF
TGCGCCAGCAGCACGGAGAGAGGGCATACTGAAGCTTTCTTT
>-|-|TRBV12-3/TRBV12-4|TRBJ1-1
CATSSYTEAFF
TGTGCCACTTCCAGTTACACTGAAGCTTTCTTT
>-|-|TRBV6-6|TRBJ1-1
CASSYSVGANTEAFF
TGTGCCAGCAGTTACTCCGTCGGGGCGAACACTGAAGCTTTCTTT
>-|once|TRBV18|TRBJ2-1
CASSPYSYNEQFF
TGTGCCAGCTCCCCCTACTCCTACAATGAGCAGTTCTTC
>-|few|TRBV12-3/TRBV12-4|TRBJ1-5
CASSSPMNQPQHF
TGTGCCAGCAGCAGCCCAATGAATCAGCCCCAGCATTTT
>TRBD1|few|TRBV29-1|TRBJ1-2
CSVFGQGLYYGYTF
TGCAGCGTTTTTGGACAGGGACTTTACTATGGCTACACCTTC
>TRBD1|few|TRBV15|TRBJ2-7
CATSGRRDRGYEQYF
TGTGCCACCAGCGGACGTCGGGACAGGGGTTACGAGCAGTACTTC
>TRBD2|few|TRBV4-2|TRBJ2-2
CASSQWAGGPSPGELFF
TGTGCCAGCAGCCAGTGGGCGGGGGGGCCAAGTCCCGGGGAGCTGTTTTTT
>TRBD2|many|TRBV12-3/TRBV12-4|TRBJ2-7
CASSPGTSGARSSYEQYF
TGTGCCAGCAGTCCAGGGACTAGCGGGGCTAGAAGCTCCTACGAGCAGTACTTC
>-|many|TRBV7-2|TRBJ2-1
CASSLGSWYSYNEQFF
TGTGCCAGCTCTCTCGGTTCTTGGTACTCCTACAATGAGCAGTTCTTC
>-|-|TRBV7-6|TRBJ2-1
CASSLVGLPSSYNEQFF
TGTGCCAGCAGCTTAGTAGGGCTTCCGAGCTCCTACAATGAGCAGTTCTTC
>-|-|TRBV30|TRBJ2-7
CAWSLAYEQYF
TGTGCCTGGAGCCTGGCCTACGAGCAGTACTTC
>TRBD1|many|TRBV7-2|TRBJ1-1
CASSLPDRAVYEAFF
TGTGCCAGCAGCCTACCGGACAGGGCGGTATATGAAGCTTTCTTT
>-|-|TRBV20-1|TRBJ2-5
CSASLGTTFQETQYF
TGCAGTGCTAGCCTGGGGACGACCTTCCAAGAGACCCAGTACTTC
>-|-|TRBV14|TRBJ1-3
CASSQGVWGNRNTIYF
TGTGCCAGCAGCCAAGGGGTGTGGGGAAACCGAAACACCATATATTTT
>-|few|TRBV7-2|TRBJ2-2
CASSIGGGGTGELFF
TGTGCCAGCAGCATTGGGGGAGGAGGCACCGGGGAGCTGTTTTTT
>TRBD1|few|TRBV5-5|TRBJ1-2
CASSLGQGPYGYTF
TGTGCCAGCAGCTTGGGACAGGGTCCCTATGGCTACACCTTC